Sequencing of this T cell receptor (beta chain) was carried out in a study of OX40 agonist ivuxolimab in advanced cancers. Study-level background: Partial responses were recorded for three patients, including one with hepatocellular carcinoma and two with cutaneous melanoma.

Generated by immunoSEQ multiplex PCR, the TCRdb table keeps only in-frame clones and is missing some. Among about 84,000 clones listed, about nine tenths were seen once. Individuals having autoimmune disease history or systemic immunosuppression were not enrolled. Of note for this clone: What it binds is unknown.

Findings and caveats of the study: Low normalized T-cell clonal expansion was also seen in some nonresponders.

The CDR3 runs to 16 residues. V was cut by 5 bases and J by 5 bases, with 18 bases left in between. CDR1 is MNHEY and CDR2 is SMNVEV in the germline V gene (reference sequence). This chain connects TRBV27 to TRBJ2-2, with a possible D match to TRBD2 (6 bases). This sequence originates from an adult with an advanced solid tumor such as melanoma, head and neck, liver or kidney cancer. The sample was CD4+ or CD8+ T cells sorted from blood, taken in a trial of the OX40 agonist ivuxolimab. The CDR3 DNA reads TGTGCCAGCAGTGTTTTGGGGGGAGGCAGTACCGGGGAGCTGTTTTTT. It specifies CASSVLGGGSTGELFF.